This T cell receptor beta chain was identified during a study of blood T cell repertoires in COVID-19. Donors of Cohort 3 who recovered were those that had two negative PCRs, clearance, or symptom resolution. The protocol was immunoSEQ multiplex PCR, while the TCRdb copy is restricted to in-frame clones and leaves out a portion. Of about 250,000 clones listed, under 90% were seen once; the top ten hold around 1.8%. Material for sequencing was PBMCs or T cells enriched from blood (not recorded which). The TCR was taken from a man aged 35 to 55 who had recovered from COVID-19.

CDR3: CASSLDPESSGNTIYF. CDR3 DNA: TGTGCCAGCAGCTTAGATCCGGAGAGCTCTGGAAACACCATATATTTT. The genes are TRBV13 and TRBJ1-3; D unclear. Germline V gene lookup returns CDR1 PRHDT and CDR2 FYEKMQ (reference sequence). Deletions cut 1 base from V and 0 bases from J, with 10 bases between. The CDR3 extends over 16 amino acids.